The text below deals with one T cell receptor beta chain. CDR1 is KGHDR, CDR2 SFDVKD, per germline. The trim removed 0 bases at V and 6 bases at J, leaving 6 bases unmatched. There are 16 residues in the CDR3. The data stem from a study of T cell repertoires in cytomegalovirus infection. TCRdb re-derived calls from the reads in MiXCR, one entry per CDR3 protein. The profile shows some 280,000 distinct CDR3 sequences, roughly 15% of them singletons. The specimen was PBMCs. The J gene is TRBJ2-1, the V gene TRBV24-1; 8 nucleotides match TRBD2. This TCR was sampled from a human donor in good health (CMV status not recorded). Some clones in this sample may be carry-over from other donors' samples. CDR3 loop: CATSDLDQRGFNEQFF. The CDR3 DNA reads TGTGCCACCAGTGATTTGGACCAGCGGGGGTTCAATGAGCAGTTCTTC.